The next 31 T cell receptor beta chains were all read from a single sample in a study of T cell responses to AZD1222 COVID-19 vaccine. Only in-frame clones appear in the TCRdb table, and some are missing; sequencing was by immunoSEQ multiplex PCR. The repertoire holds about 150,000 clones, 90% seen once, with approximately 3% in the top ten. Material: peripheral blood, obtained on day 0 of AZD1222 vaccination. All receptors come from an adult in good health.

The table lists this clone with a count of one. V usage is TRBV12-5 and J usage is TRBJ2-1, with D perhaps matching TRBD1 (6 bases). This CDR3 has 13 amino acids. Germline-derived CDR1 and CDR2 are LGHNT and FRNRAP. Trimming shortened V by 6 bases and J by 5 bases, and 11 bases separated the two germline ends. This chain's CDR3 is CASGLTGHNEQFF. CDR3 DNA sequence: TGTGCTAGTGGCCTGACAGGCCACAATGAGCAGTTCTTC. Complete variable domain (other parts from reference TRBV12-5 and TRBJ2-1): DARVTQTPRHKVTEMGQEVTMRCQPILGHNTVFWYRQTMMQGLELLAYFRNRAPLDDSGMPKDRFSAEMPDATLATLKIQPSEPRDSAVYFCASGLTGHNEQFFGPGTRLTVL.

The genes are TRBV5-5 and TRBJ1-5; D unresolved. Germline loops: CDR1 SGHKS, CDR2 YYEKEE (reference sequence). The V end lost 1 base, the J end lost 1 base, and 15 bases lay between the germline ends. The CDR3 length is 17 residues. The CDR3 spells CASSLPPVIGSNQPQHF. The CDR3 DNA sequence: TGTGCCAGCAGCTTGCCCCCGGTAATCGGAAGCAATCAGCCCCAGCATTTT.

CDR3 DNA: TGTGCCAGCTATAGCGGGGGAGGAGAGCAGTTCTTC. Translating gives CASYSGGGEQFF. V and J are TRBV12-3 or TRBV12-4 and TRBJ2-1; 9 nucleotides line up with TRBD2. With V trimmed by 8 bases and J by 10 bases, 6 bases remained unmatched. The length of the CDR3 is 12 residues.

The chain uses TRBV4-1 and TRBJ2-5; D may correspond to TRBD1 or TRBD2 (5 bases each). Trimming removed 1 base from V and 2 bases from J, with 11 bases in between. Germline loops: CDR1 MGHRA, CDR2 YSYEKL. This CDR3 contains 15 residues. DNA for the CDR3: TGCGCCAGCAGCCAAGGAGGGGCGGTGCAAGAGACCCAGTACTTC. This sequence encodes CASSQGGAVQETQYF.

J is TRBJ2-7 and V is TRBV7-3, with D maybe TRBD1 (5 bases). CDR3 size: 15 residues. Germline CDR1 and CDR2: SGHTA and FQGTGA. V was cut by 4 bases and J by 1 base, with 14 bases left in between. DNA of the CDR3: TGTGCCAGCAGCTCGTGGGGCAGCCTGTCCTACGAGCAGTACTTC. It encodes CASSSWGSLSYEQYF.

The V gene is TRBV12-3 or TRBV12-4, the J gene TRBJ2-7, with 11 bases matching TRBD1. Trimming cost V 10 bases and J 5 bases; bases outside gene matches: 4. The CDR3 contains 12 residues. Here the CDR3 DNA reads TGTGCCACCGGGACAGGGGGAAACGAGCAGTACTTC. Translation gives CATGTGGNEQYF.

The chain's CDR3 is CASSLVDRGSPLHF. The CDR3 DNA is TGTGCCAGCAGCTTAGTGGACAGGGGGTCTCCCCTCCACTTT. The V call is TRBV7-2, the J call TRBJ1-6; 10 bases are shared with TRBD1. The V and J ends lost 1 base and 13 bases, in that order; junction bases with no gene match: 4. The CDR3 runs to 14 residues. Germline values: CDR1 SGHTA, CDR2 FQGNSA.

The V call is TRBV7-2, the J call TRBJ1-5; 11 bases match TRBD1. Unmatched junction bases numbered 8, after V lost 6 bases and J lost 7 bases. CDR1 and CDR2 from the germline V gene are SGHTA and FQGNSA. This CDR3 region has 15 residues. CDR3 region: CASRQDRGLEQPQHF. For the CDR3, the DNA is TGTGCCAGCAGACAGGACAGGGGGCTCGAACAGCCCCAGCATTTT. The entire variable domain, with the rest obtained from reference TRBV7-2 and TRBJ1-5, is as follows: GAGVSQSPSNKVTEKGKDVELRCDPISGHTALYWYRQSLGQGLEFLIYFQGNSAPDKSGLPSDRFSAERTGGSVSTLTIQRTQQEDSAVYLCASRQDRGLEQPQHFGDGTRLSIL.

The chain uses TRBV7-6 and TRBJ2-4; TRBD2 matches 9 bases. This CDR3 contains 15 residues. Trimming took 4 bases from V and 2 from J; bases not matched to a gene: 3. Germline CDR1 SGHVS, CDR2 FNYEAQ. The CDR3 nucleotides are TGTGCCAGCAGCTCCGGGACTAGCCCCAAAAACATTCAGTACTTC. Translating it yields CASSSGTSPKNIQYF.

The V call is TRBV29-1, the J call TRBJ1-2; no firm D call. CDR3 length: 12 amino acids. V lost 3 bases to trimming and J lost 4 bases, with 9 bases between them. Germline CDR1 is SQVTM and CDR2 is ANQGSEA. CDR3 loop: CSVDSFAYGYTF. The CDR3 nucleotides read TGCAGCGTTGACAGTTTCGCCTATGGCTACACCTTC.

The V and J genes are TRBV7-6 and TRBJ1-6, with D tentatively TRBD1 (5 bases). V was clipped by 4 bases and J by 7 bases, with 17 bases between them. The CDR3 extends over 16 amino acids. CDR1 and CDR2 (germline): SGHVS, FNYEAQ. The CDR3 loop reads CASSSRGAGSNSPLHF. DNA of the CDR3: TGTGCCAGCAGCTCCCGTGGTGCAGGGTCAAATTCACCCCTCCACTTT.

This chain connects TRBV7-9 to TRBJ1-1; the match to TRBD1 covers 7 bases. V lost 3 bases to trimming and J lost 1 base; unmatched junction nucleotides: 8. CDR1 SEHNR and CDR2 FQNEAQ come from the germline V gene (reference sequence). The CDR3 sequence is 16 residues long. In DNA, the CDR3 is TGTGCCAGCAGCTTGGAAGGGGGCGCGGGGAACACTGAAGCTTTCTTT. Protein sequence: CASSLEGGAGNTEAFF.

V and J are TRBV3-1 (or the pseudogene TRBV3-2) and TRBJ1-5; a weak D match, TRBD1 (5 bases). This CDR3 comprises 14 residues. Germline CDR1 is LGHDT and CDR2 is YNNKEL (reference sequence). Trimming removed 2 bases from V and 4 bases from J, with 9 bases in between. CDR3 amino acids: CASSQTRGNQPQHF. CDR3 sequence (DNA): TGTGCCAGCAGCCAAACCCGGGGGAATCAGCCCCAGCATTTT.

J is TRBJ1-1 and V is TRBV7-3; 10 bases line up with TRBD1. The CDR3 extends over 18 amino acids. V lost 5 bases and J lost 0; bases outside the gene matches: 12. The germline gives CDR1 SGHTA, CDR2 FQGTGA. CDR3 in DNA: TGTGCCAGCAGCCCACTTGGGACAGGGGCGACCTTGAACACTGAAGCTTTCTTT. Its protein is CASSPLGTGATLNTEAFF.

The V call is TRBV5-1, the J call TRBJ1-2, with no clear D. CDR1 and CDR2 from the germline V gene are SGHRS and YFSETQ. Deletions cut 1 base from V and 4 bases from J, with 8 bases between. The CDR3 is 13 residues long. The CDR3 reads CASSLTRAYGYTF. For the CDR3, the DNA is TGCGCCAGCAGCTTGACACGGGCCTATGGCTACACCTTC.

This clone came up once. The V gene is TRBV30, the J gene TRBJ1-3; TRBD1 might be the D (6 bases). The CDR3 has 15 residues. Germline V CDR1 and CDR2: GTSNPN, SVGIG (reference sequence). The V and J ends lost 2 bases and 0 bases respectively, with 11 bases between them. CDR3 sequence: CAWSNQGYSGNTIYF. The CDR3 DNA reads as TGTGCCTGGAGTAACCAGGGGTACTCTGGAAACACCATATATTTT. Full variable domain (outside the CDR3, taken from reference TRBV30 and TRBJ1-3): SQTIHQWPATLVQPVGSPLSLECTVEGTSNPNLYWYRQAAGRGLQLLFYSVGIGQISSEVPQNLSASRPQDRQFILSSKKLLLSDSGFYLCAWSNQGYSGNTIYFGEGSWLTVV.

This sequence joins TRBV19 and TRBJ2-3; D unresolved. The CDR3 is made up of 18 amino acids. The germline CDR1 and CDR2 sequences are LNHDA and SQIVND (reference sequence). V was pared by 1 base and J by 2 bases, with 19 bases between. The CDR3 protein is CASSIAPPGVGFTDTQYF. The CDR3 region has the DNA TGTGCCAGTAGTATAGCGCCGCCAGGAGTAGGGTTCACAGATACGCAGTATTTT.

This clone was recorded only once. The genes are TRBV4-1 and TRBJ1-3; no reliable D call. The germline V and J ends were trimmed by 0 bases and 6 bases, with 9 bases remaining between them. This CDR3 spans 14 amino acids. Germline-derived CDR1 and CDR2 are MGHRA and YSYEKL. CDR3 protein: CASSQDPLLNTIYF. The CDR3 bases are TGCGCCAGCAGCCAAGACCCCCTCCTAAACACCATATATTTT.

This clone was recorded only once. J is TRBJ1-2 and V is TRBV4-3; TRBD1 aligns across 9 bases. Germline lookup yields CDR1 LGHNA and CDR2 YSLEER. V was pared by 0 bases and J by 0 bases, with 14 bases of the junction left unmatched. The CDR3 runs to 20 residues. The CDR3 reads CASSQDFIGTGTLANYGYTF. The CDR3 DNA reads TGCGCCAGCAGCCAAGACTTTATCGGGACAGGGACCCTTGCTAACTATGGCTACACCTTC.

This clone was seen a single time. The J gene is TRBJ2-7, the V gene TRBV7-3; D assignment may be TRBD1 or TRBD2 (5 bases each). The germline V and J ends were trimmed by 0 bases and 6 bases, with 15 bases remaining between them. Per the germline V gene, CDR1 is SGHTA and CDR2 is FQGTGA. The CDR3 runs to 15 residues. DNA for the CDR3: TGTGCCAGCAGCTTAACGAGGGGAACGGGGTTCGAGCAGTACTTC. The encoded protein is CASSLTRGTGFEQYF.

The chain carries TRBV4-3 and TRBJ1-2; a weak D match, TRBD1 (5 bases). V gave up 1 base and J gave up 6 bases, with 18 bases separating them. The CDR3 has 16 residues. In germline, CDR1 is LGHNA, CDR2 YSLEER. CDR3 nucleotide sequence: TGCGCCAGCAGCCAAGTGAAGAGGGCCATAGGGGATGGCTACACCTTC. Protein: CASSQVKRAIGDGYTF.

V and J are TRBV7-2 and TRBJ2-1; a possible D gene is TRBD1 (5 bases). V lost 1 base to trimming and J lost 10 bases, with 11 bases between them. The germline gives CDR1 SGHTA, CDR2 FQGNSA. The CDR3 covers 13 residues. In DNA form, the CDR3 reads TGTGCCAGCAGCTTAGGGGGCCTCGGGGAGCAGTTCTTC. It is translated as CASSLGGLGEQFF.

The chain combines TRBV29-1 with TRBJ2-5, with TRBD1 matching over 8 bases. CDR1 and CDR2 from the germline V gene are SQVTM and ANQGSEA. The CDR3 runs to 13 residues. Germline trimming cut 5 bases from V and 5 bases from J; bases unmatched to any gene: 7. The CDR3 DNA reads TGCAGCGTTCCCAACAGGGGGAGTGAGACCCAGTACTTC. It codes for CSVPNRGSETQYF.

The J gene is TRBJ1-1, the V gene TRBV4-1; D might be TRBD1 (5 bases). The CDR3 runs 15 residues. Trimming removed 0 bases at V and 3 bases at J, with 11 bases between. CDR1 and CDR2 (germline): MGHRA, YSYEKL. The CDR3: CASSQDETGHTEAFF. DNA for the CDR3: TGCGCCAGCAGCCAAGACGAAACGGGGCACACTGAAGCTTTCTTT.

The chain employs TRBV19 and TRBJ2-3, with 8 bases lining up with TRBD2. J gave up 2 bases and V 6 bases, and 7 bases lay outside the gene matches. This CDR3 spans 15 amino acids. Germline-derived CDR1 and CDR2 are LNHDA and SQIVND (reference sequence). The CDR3 protein is CASRTLAALTDTQYF. In DNA form, the CDR3 reads TGTGCCAGTAGGACACTAGCGGCACTCACAGATACGCAGTATTTT. Supplemented by reference TRBV19 and TRBJ2-3, the full variable domain reads DGGITQSPKYLFRKEGQNVTLSCEQNLNHDAMYWYRQDPGQGLRLIYYSQIVNDFQKGDIAEGYSVSREKKESFPLTVTSAQKNPTAFYLCASRTLAALTDTQYFGPGTRLTVL.

This clone appeared once. The chain joins TRBV6-5 to TRBJ1-2, with TRBD1 matching over 8 bases. This CDR3 spans 14 amino acids. The V and J ends lost 7 bases and 2 bases, in that order; junction bases with no gene match: 6. Germline V CDR1 and CDR2: MNHEY, SVGAGI. The CDR3 nucleotides are TGTGCCAGCATCCTACGGGACAGGAACTATGGCTACACCTTC. Translation gives CASILRDRNYGYTF.

This clone appeared once. The genes are TRBV7-2 and TRBJ1-1; D unresolved. Germline loops: CDR1 SGHTA, CDR2 FQGNSA. Trimming cost V 5 bases and J 0 bases, with 10 bases left between them. The CDR3 consists of 14 residues. The CDR3 sequence is CASSRERVNTEAFF. DNA of the CDR3: TGTGCCAGCAGCCGGGAGAGGGTGAACACTGAAGCTTTCTTT.

The chain combines TRBV2 with TRBJ2-1, with a weak D call TRBD2 (5 bases). Trimming left V 7 bases short and J 2 bases short, with 12 bases between. The CDR3 is made up of 14 amino acids. Germline CDR1 reads SNHLY; CDR2 reads FYNNEI. Here the CDR3 reads CASNQRLPYNEQFF. Here the CDR3 DNA reads TGTGCCAGCAATCAGCGGTTACCCTACAATGAGCAGTTCTTC.

V and J are TRBV7-3 and TRBJ2-2, with D tentatively TRBD1 or TRBD2 (6 bases each). The CDR3 has 15 residues. CDR1 is SGHTA and CDR2 is FQGTGA in the germline V gene. Trimming stripped 4 bases from V and 4 bases from J, with 13 bases between. The CDR3 loop reads CASSSLGGRTGELFF. The CDR3 DNA sequence: TGTGCCAGCAGCTCCCTCGGGGGCCGCACCGGGGAGCTGTTTTTT.

This clone was recorded once. The chain uses TRBV25-1 and TRBJ1-4; D is possibly TRBD1 (6 bases). Germline CDR1 MGHDK, CDR2 SYGVNS. V shed 7 bases and J shed 3 bases, with 12 bases lying between them. The CDR3 runs to 14 residues. CDR3 in DNA: TGTGCCAGCAACGCAGGGGTTTCTAATGAAAAACTGTTTTTT. As protein: CASNAGVSNEKLFF.

This clone was found once. The chain recombines TRBV19 with TRBJ1-1, with D maybe TRBD1 (5 bases). The CDR3 is 14 amino acids. V was clipped by 4 bases and J by 5 bases, with 14 bases between them. In germline, CDR1 is LNHDA, CDR2 SQIVND (reference sequence). CDR3 sequence: CASSTRKGSTEAFF. Written as DNA, the CDR3 is TGTGCCAGTAGTACCCGAAAGGGGTCGACTGAAGCTTTCTTT. The full variable domain, its missing parts supplied by reference TRBV19 and TRBJ1-1, is DGGITQSPKYLFRKEGQNVTLSCEQNLNHDAMYWYRQDPGQGLRLIYYSQIVNDFQKGDIAEGYSVSREKKESFPLTVTSAQKNPTAFYLCASSTRKGSTEAFFGQGTRLTVV.